These 7 T cell receptor beta chains came from one sample sequenced in a study of response to subunit inactivated influenza vaccine. MiXCR, run by TCRdb on the RT-PCR reads, gives a single entry per CDR3 protein. This sample has about 700,000 distinct CDR3 sequences, with about 14% found just once. Material: PBMCs from blood, obtained roughly 15 days before vaccination. Source of these receptors: a man aged 45-60 years who received an inactivated influenza vaccine.

Here the CDR3 reads CASSDSGGGPTDTQYF. The CDR3 DNA follows: TGTGCCAGCAGTGACTCGGGGGGTGGTCCCACAGATACGCAGTATTTT. The rearrangement links TRBV6-4 to TRBJ2-3, with D possibly TRBD2 on 6 matching bases. Germline assignment: CDR1 MRHNA and CDR2 SNTAGT. The CDR3 length is 16 residues. V was trimmed by 0 bases and J by 2 bases, leaving 12 bases between them.

There are many counts of this clonotype. V gene TRBV20-1 combines with J gene TRBJ2-7, with D maybe TRBD1 (5 bases). This CDR3 has 14 residues. The ends were cut back, 1 base at V and 2 bases at J, with 12 bases in the middle. CDR1 is DFQATT, CDR2 SNEGSKA, per germline (reference sequence). Written as DNA, the CDR3 is TGCAGTGCTAGAGTTAGAAGGGGCCCCTACGAGCAGTACTTC. Its protein is CSARVRRGPYEQYF.

This clonotype has only a few counts. This rearrangement joins TRBV28 to TRBJ2-3; the match to TRBD2 covers 7 bases. The CDR3 contains 14 residues. The trim removed 6 bases at V and 2 bases at J, leaving 5 bases unmatched. Germline loops: CDR1 MDHEN, CDR2 SYDVKM. CDR3 sequence reads: CASRSGTNTDTQYF. CDR3 nucleotide sequence: TGTGCCAGCAGGTCCGGGACTAACACAGATACGCAGTATTTT.

The CDR3 sequence: CASSFRGWGLAMYEQYF. Written as DNA, the CDR3 is TGTGCCAGCAGTTTTAGGGGTTGGGGACTAGCGATGTACGAGCAGTACTTC. The rearrangement uses TRBV28 and TRBJ2-7, with TRBD2 matching 10 bases. The CDR3 covers 17 residues. From germline, CDR1 is MDHEN and CDR2 SYDVKM. J was trimmed by 4 bases and V by 3 bases; bases with no gene match: 12. Together with reference TRBV28 and TRBJ2-7, the CDR3 gives the full variable domain: DVKVTQSSRYLVKRTGEKVFLECVQDMDHENMFWYRQDPGLGLRLIYFSYDVKMKEKGDIPEGYSVSREKKERFSLILESASTNQTSMYLCASSFRGWGLAMYEQYFGPGTRLTVT.

This clonotype appeared many times. The rearrangement joins TRBV29-1 to TRBJ2-1; D possibly corresponds to TRBD2 (6 bases). CDR1 is SQVTM and CDR2 is ANQGSEA in the germline V gene. This CDR3 is 12 amino acids long. Trimming cost V 4 bases and J 4 bases, with 8 bases left between them. The CDR3 sequence is CSVGRGYNEQFF. Here the CDR3 DNA reads TGCAGCGTTGGTCGGGGGTACAATGAGCAGTTCTTC.

This clonotype was recorded a few times. The rearrangement links TRBV6-2 or TRBV6-3 to TRBJ2-3; 10 bases fit TRBD2. Germline trimming cut 1 base from V and 2 bases from J; bases unmatched to any gene: 9. The CDR3 is 18 amino acids. CDR1 is MNHEY and CDR2 is SVGEGT in the germline V gene. The CDR3 region is CASSYLNPGLATTDTQYF. The CDR3 bases are TGTGCCAGCAGTTACTTGAACCCGGGACTAGCGACCACAGATACGCAGTATTTT.

This clonotype was seen ten or more times. The V call is TRBV12-3 or TRBV12-4, the J call TRBJ1-1; D remains ambiguous. This CDR3 comprises 13 residues. V was cut by 1 base and J by 3 bases, with 6 bases left in between. In nucleotides, the CDR3 is TGTGCCAGCAGTTTAGGACAAGACACTGAAGCTTTCTTT. The encoded protein is CASSLGQDTEAFF.